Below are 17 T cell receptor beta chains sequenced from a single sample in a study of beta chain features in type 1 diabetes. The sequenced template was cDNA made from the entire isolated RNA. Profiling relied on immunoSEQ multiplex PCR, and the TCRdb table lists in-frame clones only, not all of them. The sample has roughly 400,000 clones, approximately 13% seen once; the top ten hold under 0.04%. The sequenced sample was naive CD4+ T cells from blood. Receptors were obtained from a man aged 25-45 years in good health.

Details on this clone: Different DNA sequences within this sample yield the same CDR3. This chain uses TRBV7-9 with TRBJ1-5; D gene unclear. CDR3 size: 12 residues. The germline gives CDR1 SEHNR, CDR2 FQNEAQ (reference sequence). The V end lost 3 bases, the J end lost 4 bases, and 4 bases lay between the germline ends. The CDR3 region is CASSFSNQPQHF. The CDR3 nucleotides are TGTGCCAGCAGCTTCTCGAATCAGCCCCAGCATTTT.

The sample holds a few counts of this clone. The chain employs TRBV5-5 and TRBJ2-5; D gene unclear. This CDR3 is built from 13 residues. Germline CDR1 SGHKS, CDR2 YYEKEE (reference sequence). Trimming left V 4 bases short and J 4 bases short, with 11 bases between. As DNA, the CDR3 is TGTGCCAGCAGCAGGCCCCCCACAGAGACCCAGTACTTC. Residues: CASSRPPTETQYF.

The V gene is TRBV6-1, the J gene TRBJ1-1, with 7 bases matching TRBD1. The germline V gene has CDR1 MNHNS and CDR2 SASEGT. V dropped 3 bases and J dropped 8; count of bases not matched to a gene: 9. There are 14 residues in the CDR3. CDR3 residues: CASSDRLLGQEAFF. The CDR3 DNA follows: TGTGCCAGCAGTGACCGACTTCTGGGACAGGAAGCTTTCTTT.

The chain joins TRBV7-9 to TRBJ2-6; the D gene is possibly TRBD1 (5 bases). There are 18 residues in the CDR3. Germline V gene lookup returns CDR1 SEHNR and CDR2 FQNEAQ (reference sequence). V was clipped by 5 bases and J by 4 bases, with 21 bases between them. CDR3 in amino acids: CASSRPPQATSGANVLTF. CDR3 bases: TGTGCCAGCAGCCGCCCGCCACAGGCCACGTCGGGGGCCAACGTCCTGACTTTC.

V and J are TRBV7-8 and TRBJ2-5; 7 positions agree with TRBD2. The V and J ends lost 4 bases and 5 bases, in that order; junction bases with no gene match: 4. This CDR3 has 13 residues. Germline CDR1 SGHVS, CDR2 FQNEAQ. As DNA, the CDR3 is TGTGCCAGCAGCTCTGGGACTACGGAGACCCAGTACTTC. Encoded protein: CASSSGTTETQYF.

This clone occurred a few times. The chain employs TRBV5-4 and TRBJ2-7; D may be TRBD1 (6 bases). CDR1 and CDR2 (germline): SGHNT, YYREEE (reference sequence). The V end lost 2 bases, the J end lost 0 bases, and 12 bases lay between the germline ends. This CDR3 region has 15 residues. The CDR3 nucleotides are TGTGCCAGCAGCTTCCAGGGGTCGAGCTCCTACGAGCAGTACGTC. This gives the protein CASSFQGSSSYEQYV.

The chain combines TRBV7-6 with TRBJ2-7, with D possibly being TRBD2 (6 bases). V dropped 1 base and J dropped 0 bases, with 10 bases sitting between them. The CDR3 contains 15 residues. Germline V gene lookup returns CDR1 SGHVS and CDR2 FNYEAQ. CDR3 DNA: TGTGCCAGCAGCTTAGGGGGACTCCGCTCCTACGAGCAGTACTTC. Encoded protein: CASSLGGLRSYEQYF.

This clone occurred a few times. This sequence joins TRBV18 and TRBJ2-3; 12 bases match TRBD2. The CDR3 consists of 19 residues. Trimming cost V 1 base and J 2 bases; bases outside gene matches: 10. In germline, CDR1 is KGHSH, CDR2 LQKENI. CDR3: CASSPLLAGGVLFTDTQYF. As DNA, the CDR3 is TGTGCCAGCTCACCACTACTAGCGGGAGGAGTCCTTTTCACAGATACGCAGTATTTT.

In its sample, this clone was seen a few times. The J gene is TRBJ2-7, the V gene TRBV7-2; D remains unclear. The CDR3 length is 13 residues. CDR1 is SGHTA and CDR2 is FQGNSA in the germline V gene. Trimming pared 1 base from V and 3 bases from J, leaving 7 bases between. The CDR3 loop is CASSLDTGYEQYV. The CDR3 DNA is TGTGCCAGCAGCTTAGACACTGGCTACGAGCAGTACGTC.

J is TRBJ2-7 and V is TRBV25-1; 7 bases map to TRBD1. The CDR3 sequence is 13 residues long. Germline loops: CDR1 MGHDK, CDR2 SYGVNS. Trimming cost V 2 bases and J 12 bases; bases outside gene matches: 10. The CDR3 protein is CASSEVTPGQRYF. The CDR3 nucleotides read TGTGCCAGCAGTGAAGTAACTCCGGGACAGCGGTACTTC.

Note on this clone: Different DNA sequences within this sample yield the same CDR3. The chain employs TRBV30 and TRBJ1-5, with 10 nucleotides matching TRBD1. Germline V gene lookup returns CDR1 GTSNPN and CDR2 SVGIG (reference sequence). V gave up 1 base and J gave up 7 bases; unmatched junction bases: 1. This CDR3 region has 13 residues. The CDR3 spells CAWSGDRGQPQHF. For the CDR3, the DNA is TGTGCCTGGAGTGGGGACAGGGGCCAGCCCCAGCATTTT. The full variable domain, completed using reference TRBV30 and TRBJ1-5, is SQTIHQWPATLVQPVGSPLSLECTVEGTSNPNLYWYRQAAGRGLQLLFYSVGIGQISSEVPQNLSASRPQDRQFILSSKKLLLSDSGFYLCAWSGDRGQPQHFGDGTRLSIL.

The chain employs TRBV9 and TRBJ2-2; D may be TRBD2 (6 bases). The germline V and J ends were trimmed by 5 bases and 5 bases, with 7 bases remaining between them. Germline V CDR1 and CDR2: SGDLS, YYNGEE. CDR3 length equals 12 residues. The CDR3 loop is CASRAGTGELFF. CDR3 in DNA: TGTGCCAGCAGGGCGGGAACCGGGGAGCTGTTTTTT.

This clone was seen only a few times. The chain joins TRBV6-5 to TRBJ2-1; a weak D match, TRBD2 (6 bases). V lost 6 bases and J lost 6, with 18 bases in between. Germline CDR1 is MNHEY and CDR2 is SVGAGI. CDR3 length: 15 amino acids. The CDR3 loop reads CASSSSTGGSNEQFF. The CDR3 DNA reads TGTGCCAGCAGCTCAAGCACCGGGGGAAGCAATGAGCAGTTCTTC.

The CDR3 nucleotides read TGTGCCAGCACCACCGGGACTAGCAGATACAATGAGCAGTTCTTC. This gives the protein CASTTGTSRYNEQFF. The V and J genes are TRBV9 and TRBJ2-1; 9 bases are a match to TRBD2. CDR3 length: 15 residues. With V trimmed by 6 bases and J by 4 bases, 8 bases remained unmatched. Germline V gives CDR1 SGDLS, CDR2 YYNGEE.

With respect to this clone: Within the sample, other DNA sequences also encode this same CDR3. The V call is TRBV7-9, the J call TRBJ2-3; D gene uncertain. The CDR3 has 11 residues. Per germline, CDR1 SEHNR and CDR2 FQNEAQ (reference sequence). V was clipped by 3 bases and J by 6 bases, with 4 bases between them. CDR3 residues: CASSFADTQYF. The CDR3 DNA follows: TGTGCCAGCAGCTTCGCCGATACGCAGTATTTT.

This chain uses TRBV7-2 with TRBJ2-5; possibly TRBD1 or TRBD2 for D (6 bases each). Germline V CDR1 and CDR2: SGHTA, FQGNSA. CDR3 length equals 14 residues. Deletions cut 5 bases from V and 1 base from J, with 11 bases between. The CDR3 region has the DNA TGTGCCAGCAGCCCCCGGGGGCCCCAAGAGACCCAGTACTTC. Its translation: CASSPRGPQETQYF.

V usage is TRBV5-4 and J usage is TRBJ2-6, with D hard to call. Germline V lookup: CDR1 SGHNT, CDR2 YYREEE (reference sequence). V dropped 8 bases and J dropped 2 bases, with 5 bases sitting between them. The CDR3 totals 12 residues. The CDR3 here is CASSPGANVLTF. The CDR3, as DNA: TGTGCCAGTTCCCCTGGGGCCAACGTCCTGACTTTC.